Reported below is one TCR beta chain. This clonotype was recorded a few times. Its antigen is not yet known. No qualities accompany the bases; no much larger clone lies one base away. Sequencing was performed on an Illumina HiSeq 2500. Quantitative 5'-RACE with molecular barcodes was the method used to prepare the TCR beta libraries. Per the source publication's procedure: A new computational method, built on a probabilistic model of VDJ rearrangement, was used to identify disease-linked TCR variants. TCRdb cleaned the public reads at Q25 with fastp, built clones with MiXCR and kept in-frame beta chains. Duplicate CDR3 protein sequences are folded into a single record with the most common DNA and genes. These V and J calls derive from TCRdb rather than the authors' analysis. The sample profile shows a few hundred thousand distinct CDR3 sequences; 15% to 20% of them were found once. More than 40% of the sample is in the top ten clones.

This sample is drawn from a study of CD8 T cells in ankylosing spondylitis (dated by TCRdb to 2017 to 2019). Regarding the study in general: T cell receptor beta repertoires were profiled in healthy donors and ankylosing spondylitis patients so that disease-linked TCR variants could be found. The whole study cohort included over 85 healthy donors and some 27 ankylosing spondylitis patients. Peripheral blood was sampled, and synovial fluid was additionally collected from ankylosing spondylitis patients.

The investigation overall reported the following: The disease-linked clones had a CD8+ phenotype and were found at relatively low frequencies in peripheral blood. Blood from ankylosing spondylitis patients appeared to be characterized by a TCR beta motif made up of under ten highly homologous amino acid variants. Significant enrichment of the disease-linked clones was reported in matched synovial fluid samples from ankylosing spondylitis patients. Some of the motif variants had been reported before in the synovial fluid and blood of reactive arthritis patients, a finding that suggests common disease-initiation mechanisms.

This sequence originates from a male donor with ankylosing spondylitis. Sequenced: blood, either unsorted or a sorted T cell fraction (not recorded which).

The CDR3 sequence is CASSSGGYTF. The DNA sequence reads TGTGCCAGCAGCTCCGGAGGCTACACCTTC. In this chain, TRBV7-9 is recombined with TRBJ1-2; no D segment can be confidently identified. The junction shows trimming of 4 bases on V and 8 bases on J, plus 5 bases between the germline ends. The CDR3 numbers 10 residues from cysteine through phenylalanine. Only the CDR3 DNA stays, 30 bases, in frame from base 1. The germline V gene (reference sequence) provides CDR1 SEHNR and CDR2 FQNEAQ.